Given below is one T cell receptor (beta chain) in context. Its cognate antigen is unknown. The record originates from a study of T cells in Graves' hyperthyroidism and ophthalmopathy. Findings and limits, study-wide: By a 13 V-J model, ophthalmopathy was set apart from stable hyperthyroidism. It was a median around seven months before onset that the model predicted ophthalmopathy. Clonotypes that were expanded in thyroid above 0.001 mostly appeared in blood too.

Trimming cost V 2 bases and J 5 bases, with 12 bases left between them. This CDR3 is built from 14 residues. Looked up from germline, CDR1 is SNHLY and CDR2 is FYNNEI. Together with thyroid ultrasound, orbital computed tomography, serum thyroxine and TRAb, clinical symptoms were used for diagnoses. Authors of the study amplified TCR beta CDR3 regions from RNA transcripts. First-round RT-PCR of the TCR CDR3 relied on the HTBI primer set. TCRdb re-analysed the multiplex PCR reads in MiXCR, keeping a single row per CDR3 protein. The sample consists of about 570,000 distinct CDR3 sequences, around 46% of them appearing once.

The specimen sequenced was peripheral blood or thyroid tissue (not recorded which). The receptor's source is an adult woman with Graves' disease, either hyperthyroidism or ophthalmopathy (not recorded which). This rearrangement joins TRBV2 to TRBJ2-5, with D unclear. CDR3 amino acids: CASSELGPRETQYF. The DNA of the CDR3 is TGTGCCAGCAGTGAACTGGGCCCACGCGAGACCCAGTACTTC.